The table lists the clone carrying this T cell receptor beta chain with many counts. The record originates from a study of T cells after yellow fever vaccination. TCRdb independently ran MiXCR on the 5' RACE reads; one entry per CDR3 protein. Found here are 200,000 to 250,000 distinct CDR3 sequences, 6.9% of them singletons; the top ten hold approximately 0.85%. Germline CDR1 is SGHRS and CDR2 is YFSETQ. This CDR3 is 14 amino acids long. V was shortened by 3 bases and J by 1 base, with 10 bases between the two germline ends. The chain has TRBV5-1 and TRBJ1-1, with D hard to call. The input for sequencing was CD4+ T cells sorted from PBMCs, taken 15 days after the yellow fever booster vaccination. The clonotype comes from a man aged 25-40 years who received the YFV17D yellow fever vaccine. CDR3 sequence: CASSYAGKNTEAFF. The CDR3 nucleotides are TGCGCCAGCAGCTACGCCGGGAAGAACACTGAAGCTTTCTTT.